One sample yielded the 20 T cell receptor beta chains listed below, sequenced in a study of blood T cell repertoires in COVID-19. The method was immunoSEQ multiplex PCR; TCRdb's version includes in-frame clones alone and lacks a portion of them. The table has about 470,000 clones, 87% seen once. The sequenced sample consisted of PBMCs or T cells enriched from blood (not recorded which). Receptor source: a woman between 18 and 30 years old who had recovered from COVID-19.

The V and J genes are TRBV5-4 and TRBJ2-7, with unresolved D. Per germline, CDR1 SGHNT and CDR2 YYREEE (reference sequence). With 4 bases removed from V and 3 bases from J, the gap between germline ends came to 14 bases. CDR3 size: 14 residues. The CDR3 spells CASSLKTTYYEQYF. As DNA, the CDR3 is TGTGCCAGCAGCCTAAAAACCACCTACTACGAGCAGTACTTC.

The chain recombines TRBV27 with TRBJ1-2, with 8 bases lining up with TRBD1. V shed 3 bases, J shed 5 bases, and the junction held 11 bases outside the gene matches. The CDR3 is 16 amino acids. CDR1 and CDR2 (germline): MNHEY, SMNVEV (reference sequence). CDR3 amino acids: CASSFVTGGFEYGYTF. The CDR3 bases are TGTGCCAGCAGTTTTGTAACAGGGGGATTTGAATATGGCTACACCTTC.

The chain is built from TRBV28 and TRBJ1-6; 7 bases are a match to TRBD1. The V segment lost 9 bases and the J segment 7 bases; nucleotides outside the gene matches: 6. CDR1 and CDR2 (germline): MDHEN, SYDVKM. This CDR3 spans 13 amino acids. DNA for the CDR3: TGTGCCAGTGGCCGGGACAGCAATTCACCCCTCCACTTT. Its protein is CASGRDSNSPLHF. The whole variable domain, remainder taken from reference TRBV28 and TRBJ1-6, is DVKVTQSSRYLVKRTGEKVFLECVQDMDHENMFWYRQDPGLGLRLIYFSYDVKMKEKGDIPEGYSVSREKKERFSLILESASTNQTSMYLCASGRDSNSPLHFGNGTRLTVT.

The rearrangement links TRBV12-3 or TRBV12-4 to TRBJ1-1; maybe TRBD1 (5 bases). This CDR3 has 11 amino acids. The V and J ends lost 5 bases and 8 bases respectively, with 9 bases between them. The CDR3 reads CASSLRTEAFF. Written as DNA, the CDR3 is TGTGCCAGCAGTCTGAGGACAGAAGCTTTCTTT.

The chain carries TRBV27 and TRBJ2-1; weak D call: TRBD1 (5 bases). Trimming removed 6 bases at V and 3 bases at J, with 9 bases between. The V gene's germline CDR1 is MNHEY and CDR2 SMNVEV (reference sequence). The CDR3 has 13 residues. The CDR3, as DNA: TGTGCCAGCAGCTATGACAGCTACAATGAGCAGTTCTTC. This gives the protein CASSYDSYNEQFF.

V gene TRBV24-1 combines with J gene TRBJ2-3, with D possibly matching TRBD2 (5 bases). CDR1 and CDR2 from the germline V gene are KGHDR and SFDVKD. Trimming pared 9 bases from V and 3 bases from J, leaving 12 bases between. CDR3 size: 13 residues. The CDR3 protein is CATSFSGTDTQYF. The CDR3 DNA sequence: TGTGCCACCTCTTTTTCGGGAACAGATACGCAGTATTTT.

CDR3 residues: CASSSTDRSGTEAFF. For the CDR3, the DNA is TGTGCCAGCAGCTCCACGGACAGGTCGGGTACTGAAGCTTTCTTT. The rearrangement uses TRBV11-2 and TRBJ1-1; 7 positions match TRBD1. From germline, CDR1 is SGHAT and CDR2 FQNNGV. The CDR3 contains 15 residues. V shed 4 bases, J shed 5 bases, and the junction held 10 bases outside the gene matches.

The rearrangement joins TRBV30 to TRBJ1-2; TRBD1 agrees at 8 bases. The CDR3 has 16 residues. With 3 bases clipped from V and 6 bases from J, the junction kept 15 bases outside the gene matches. Germline V gene sequence: CDR1 GTSNPN, CDR2 SVGIG (reference sequence). CDR3 coding DNA: TGTGCCTGGAGCCCGTTTCCAGGGGGCAGAGGAGATGGCTACACCTTC. Its translation: CAWSPFPGGRGDGYTF.

The chain carries TRBV28 and TRBJ2-7; 7 bases agree with TRBD1. Germline V CDR1 and CDR2: MDHEN, SYDVKM. V was clipped by 2 bases and J by 12 bases; unmatched bases: 4. The CDR3 is 11 residues long. The CDR3 here is CASSLEDRAYF. DNA for the CDR3: TGTGCCAGCAGTTTAGAAGACAGGGCGTACTTC.

This clone has just one count. V and J are TRBV3-1 (or the pseudogene TRBV3-2) and TRBJ2-1; tentative D call: TRBD2 (7 bases). With 2 bases removed from V and 10 bases from J, the gap between germline ends came to 15 bases. The germline CDR1 and CDR2 sequences are LGHDT and YNNKEL (reference sequence). The CDR3 consists of 14 residues. The CDR3 DNA sequence: TGTGCCAGCAGCCAAACCCGGGGGGCGGGGGAGCAGTTCTTC. Translated: CASSQTRGAGEQFF.

The genes are TRBV6-6 and TRBJ2-7; 9 nucleotides agree with TRBD1. This CDR3 is built from 15 residues. V gave up 5 bases and J gave up 0 bases; unmatched junction bases: 5. Germline CDR1 is MNHNY and CDR2 is SVGAGI (reference sequence). The DNA of the CDR3 is TGTGCCAGCAGTAGGGGACAGGGAATCTCCTACGAGCAGTACTTC. As protein: CASSRGQGISYEQYF.

The rearrangement links TRBV5-8 to TRBJ1-1; D unclear. The CDR3 length is 12 residues. Germline values: CDR1 SGHTS, CDR2 YDEGEE. The ends were cut back, 4 bases at V and 8 bases at J, with 12 bases in the middle. CDR3 protein: CASSLVPEEAFF. CDR3 bases: TGTGCCAGCAGCCTGGTACCGGAGGAAGCTTTCTTT.

The J gene is TRBJ1-2, the V gene TRBV6-5, with D maybe TRBD1 (6 bases). The CDR3 runs 12 residues. From germline, CDR1 is MNHEY and CDR2 SVGAGI. V was pared by 8 bases and J by 3 bases, with 10 bases between. This CDR3 is CASLDRHYGYTF. Here the CDR3 DNA reads TGTGCCAGCCTTGACAGGCACTATGGCTACACCTTC.

The chain couples TRBV28 to TRBJ2-2, with TRBD2 matching 12 bases. Trimming removed 6 bases from V and 7 bases from J; junction bases left unmatched: 9. The CDR3 is 16 residues long. In germline, CDR1 is MDHEN, CDR2 SYDVKM. The CDR3 sequence is CASRPSGGAKIGELFF. The CDR3, as DNA: TGTGCCAGCAGGCCTAGCGGGGGGGCAAAAATCGGGGAGCTGTTTTTT. The variable domain in full, with the rest retrieved from reference TRBV28 and TRBJ2-2, is DVKVTQSSRYLVKRTGEKVFLECVQDMDHENMFWYRQDPGLGLRLIYFSYDVKMKEKGDIPEGYSVSREKKERFSLILESASTNQTSMYLCASRPSGGAKIGELFFGEGSRLTVL.

The gene calls are TRBV12-3 or TRBV12-4 and TRBJ1-2; 8 nucleotides align to TRBD1. There are 13 residues in the CDR3. Losses at the gene ends were 6 bases for V and 6 bases for J; bases not matched to a gene: 6. CDR3 DNA: TGTGCCAGCAGCCCCGACAGGGGAAATGGCTACACCTTC. Its protein is CASSPDRGNGYTF.

J is TRBJ1-1 and V is TRBV6-5, with D unresolved. This CDR3 region has 14 residues. V was shortened by 6 bases and J by 2 bases, with 13 bases between the two germline ends. Per germline, CDR1 MNHEY and CDR2 SVGAGI. CDR3 DNA sequence: TGTGCCAGCAGCCCCGGCGGATCCAACACTGAAGCTTTCTTT. Translating it yields CASSPGGSNTEAFF.

The chain employs TRBV24-1 and TRBJ1-1; unclear D gene. Per the germline V gene, CDR1 is KGHDR and CDR2 is SFDVKD. V was trimmed by 1 base and J by 6 bases, leaving 8 bases between them. The CDR3 runs 13 residues. CDR3 sequence reads: CATSDLTEAEAFF. Written as DNA, the CDR3 is TGTGCCACCAGTGATTTAACCGAGGCTGAAGCTTTCTTT.

The gene calls are TRBV5-1 and TRBJ2-5, with 10 bases fitting TRBD2. V was pared by 4 bases and J by 5 bases, with 8 bases of the junction left unmatched. Germline values: CDR1 SGHRS, CDR2 YFSETQ. CDR3 length: 15 residues. The CDR3 sequence is CASSGSGGAHETQYF. CDR3 nucleotide sequence: TGCGCCAGCAGCGGAAGCGGGGGGGCCCATGAGACCCAGTACTTC.

The chain carries TRBV19 and TRBJ1-1; TRBD1 aligns across 8 bases. The CDR3 runs 13 residues. Germline V lookup: CDR1 LNHDA, CDR2 SQIVND (reference sequence). The trim removed 3 bases at V and 9 bases at J, leaving 6 bases unmatched. As DNA, the CDR3 is TGTGCCAGTAGTATTCAACAGGGGGGTAAAGCTTTCTTT. Protein product: CASSIQQGGKAFF.

The CDR3 is CASSSLGEDRAFF. The CDR3 coding sequence is TGCGCCAGCAGCTCCCTTGGGGAGGATAGGGCTTTCTTT. The chain uses TRBV5-1 and TRBJ1-1; D not resolved. This CDR3 comprises 13 residues. Germline CDR1 SGHRS, CDR2 YFSETQ. Trimming cost V 3 bases and J 11 bases, with 17 bases left between them.